These T cell receptor beta chains were read from a single sample in a study of blood T cell repertoires in COVID-19. The data were produced by immunoSEQ multiplex PCR, yet TCRdb's version contains in-frame clones alone and is incomplete. This sample yields about 300,000 clones, of which approximately 82% are seen a single time; roughly 1.1% belongs to the top ten. The source material was peripheral blood. These receptors all come from a woman aged 50 to 60 with acute or convalescent COVID-19. Each CDR3 is given without its conserved first and last residue. The order of the fields is V gene, clone size, D gene, J gene, CDR3 protein. A D gene is named only where the DNA matches it firmly. Expanded clones are given a class, and other clones once, few, many or no size at all.

v_call: TRBV7-2; clone_size: NA; d_call: TRBD1; j_call: TRBJ1-4; cdr3_aa: ASSSGGGQGNEKLF
v_call: TRBV14; clone_size: NA; d_call: NA; j_call: TRBJ1-1; cdr3_aa: ASSQVSGTPRGTEAF
v_call: TRBV5-6; clone_size: once; d_call: NA; j_call: TRBJ1-2; cdr3_aa: ASSLRGGEAKGYT
v_call: TRBV6-5; clone_size: once; d_call: NA; j_call: TRBJ2-5; cdr3_aa: ASSYNRDYQETQY
v_call: TRBV30; clone_size: once; d_call: NA; j_call: TRBJ1-2; cdr3_aa: AWTGVGYT
v_call: TRBV23-1; clone_size: NA; d_call: NA; j_call: TRBJ1-2; cdr3_aa: ASSHWGRWGYT
v_call: TRBV11-3; clone_size: NA; d_call: NA; j_call: TRBJ1-1; cdr3_aa: ASSLGASTEAF
v_call: TRBV5-4; clone_size: NA; d_call: TRBD2; j_call: TRBJ2-1; cdr3_aa: ASSLVLAGEGEQF
v_call: TRBV5-1; clone_size: once; d_call: NA; j_call: TRBJ2-1; cdr3_aa: ASSFPSNMDEQF
v_call: TRBV11-2; clone_size: NA; d_call: TRBD1; j_call: TRBJ2-3; cdr3_aa: ASSQRTGTGTQY
v_call: TRBV15; clone_size: NA; d_call: TRBD2; j_call: TRBJ2-3; cdr3_aa: ATSRPLPASGYTDTQY
v_call: TRBV5-6; clone_size: NA; d_call: NA; j_call: TRBJ1-2; cdr3_aa: ASSLAAEYGYT
v_call: TRBV19; clone_size: NA; d_call: NA; j_call: TRBJ2-5; cdr3_aa: ASSISDGETQY
v_call: TRBV19; clone_size: NA; d_call: NA; j_call: TRBJ1-5; cdr3_aa: ASTRTADNQPQH
v_call: TRBV2; clone_size: NA; d_call: NA; j_call: TRBJ2-2; cdr3_aa: ASPRNGLLGDTGELF
v_call: TRBV5-1; clone_size: NA; d_call: TRBD1; j_call: TRBJ2-2; cdr3_aa: ASSYSGTANTGELF
v_call: TRBV7-6; clone_size: NA; d_call: TRBD2; j_call: TRBJ2-1; cdr3_aa: ASIGGNEQF
v_call: TRBV21-1; clone_size: NA; d_call: NA; j_call: TRBJ1-1; cdr3_aa: ASTETCNTEAF
v_call: TRBV7-9; clone_size: NA; d_call: NA; j_call: TRBJ2-7; cdr3_aa: ASSLLDTGDYEQY
v_call: TRBV3-1/TRBV3-2; clone_size: NA; d_call: NA; j_call: TRBJ1-4; cdr3_aa: ASSHGNEKLF
v_call: TRBV27; clone_size: NA; d_call: NA; j_call: TRBJ2-2; cdr3_aa: ASSFLNTGELF
v_call: TRBV5-1; clone_size: NA; d_call: NA; j_call: TRBJ1-4; cdr3_aa: ASSHNGQHENEKLF
v_call: TRBV5-1; clone_size: few; d_call: NA; j_call: TRBJ1-2; cdr3_aa: ASSLDGEGYGYT
v_call: TRBV2; clone_size: once; d_call: TRBD1; j_call: TRBJ2-4; cdr3_aa: ASSERTGKTDIQY
v_call: TRBV7-2; clone_size: NA; d_call: TRBD1; j_call: TRBJ1-2; cdr3_aa: ASSPDRASYGYT
v_call: TRBV5-5; clone_size: NA; d_call: TRBD1; j_call: TRBJ1-3; cdr3_aa: ASSLKGQGSENTIY
v_call: TRBV5-1; clone_size: NA; d_call: NA; j_call: TRBJ2-3; cdr3_aa: ASSLAGAPTDTQY
v_call: TRBV7-9; clone_size: NA; d_call: TRBD2; j_call: TRBJ2-3; cdr3_aa: ASSSSRRGGADTQY
v_call: TRBV10-3; clone_size: once; d_call: NA; j_call: TRBJ1-6; cdr3_aa: AIRGPSGDNSPLH
v_call: TRBV30; clone_size: NA; d_call: NA; j_call: TRBJ2-1; cdr3_aa: AWKALAYDEQF
v_call: TRBV6-5; clone_size: many; d_call: NA; j_call: TRBJ1-5; cdr3_aa: ASSYAGFNQPQH
v_call: TRBV6-5; clone_size: NA; d_call: TRBD1; j_call: TRBJ1-1; cdr3_aa: ASSYALGGYTEAF
v_call: TRBV2; clone_size: NA; d_call: TRBD1; j_call: TRBJ2-1; cdr3_aa: ASSDDRAINEQF
v_call: TRBV9; clone_size: NA; d_call: NA; j_call: TRBJ2-1; cdr3_aa: ASSVALPSSYNEQF
v_call: TRBV7-9; clone_size: NA; d_call: TRBD1; j_call: TRBJ1-6; cdr3_aa: ASSPNRGQVSPLH
v_call: TRBV6-5; clone_size: NA; d_call: NA; j_call: TRBJ1-1; cdr3_aa: ASSMGHKGTEAF
v_call: TRBV5-8; clone_size: NA; d_call: NA; j_call: TRBJ1-2; cdr3_aa: ASSWAGANYGYT
v_call: TRBV3-1/TRBV3-2; clone_size: NA; d_call: NA; j_call: TRBJ1-4; cdr3_aa: ASSRAGTNEKLF
v_call: TRBV6-5; clone_size: once; d_call: NA; j_call: TRBJ2-1; cdr3_aa: ASSPHSSSYNEQF
v_call: TRBV6-5; clone_size: NA; d_call: NA; j_call: TRBJ1-1; cdr3_aa: ASRIKKNTEAF
v_call: TRBV9; clone_size: NA; d_call: NA; j_call: TRBJ1-1; cdr3_aa: ASTSEGGDEAF
v_call: TRBV7-9; clone_size: NA; d_call: NA; j_call: TRBJ2-7; cdr3_aa: ASSLGDTSHYEQY